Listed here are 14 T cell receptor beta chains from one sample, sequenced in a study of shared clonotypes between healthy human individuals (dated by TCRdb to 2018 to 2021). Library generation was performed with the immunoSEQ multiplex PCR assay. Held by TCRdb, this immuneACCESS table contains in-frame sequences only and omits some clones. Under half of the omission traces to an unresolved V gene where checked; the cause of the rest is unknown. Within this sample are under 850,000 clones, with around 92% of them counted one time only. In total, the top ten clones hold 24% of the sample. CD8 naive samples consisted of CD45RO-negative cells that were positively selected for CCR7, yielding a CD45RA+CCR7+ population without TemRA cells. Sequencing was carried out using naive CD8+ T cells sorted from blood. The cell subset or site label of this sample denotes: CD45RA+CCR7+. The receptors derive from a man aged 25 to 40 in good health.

CDR3 protein: CSVVGGISSYNEQFF. CDR3 nucleotide sequence: TGCAGCGTTGTAGGAGGGATCAGCTCCTACAATGAGCAGTTCTTC. The genes are TRBV29-1 and TRBJ2-1; D is perhaps TRBD2 (6 bases). The CDR3 loop spans 15 amino acids. Germline V lookup: CDR1 SQVTM, CDR2 ANQGSEA. Trimming removed 4 bases at V and 0 bases at J, with 13 bases between.

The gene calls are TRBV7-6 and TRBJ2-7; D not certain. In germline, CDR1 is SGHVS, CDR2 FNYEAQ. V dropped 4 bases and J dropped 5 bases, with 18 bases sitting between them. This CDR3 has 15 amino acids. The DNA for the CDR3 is TGTGCCAGCAGCTCGACGGGCCGCGAACGAAACGAGCAGTACTTC. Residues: CASSSTGRERNEQYF.

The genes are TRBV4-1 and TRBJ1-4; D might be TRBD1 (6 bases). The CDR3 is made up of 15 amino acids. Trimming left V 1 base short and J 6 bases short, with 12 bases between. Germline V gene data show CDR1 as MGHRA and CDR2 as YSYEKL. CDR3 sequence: CASSQGGGLYEKLFF. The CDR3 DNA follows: TGCGCCAGCAGCCAAGGCGGGGGGCTCTATGAAAAACTGTTTTTT.

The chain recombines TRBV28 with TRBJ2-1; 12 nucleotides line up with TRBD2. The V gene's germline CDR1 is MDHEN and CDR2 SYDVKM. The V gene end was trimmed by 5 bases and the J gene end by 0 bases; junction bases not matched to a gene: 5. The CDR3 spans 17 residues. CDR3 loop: CASSAGLAGSSYNEQFF. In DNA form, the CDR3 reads TGTGCCAGCAGTGCAGGACTAGCGGGAAGCTCCTACAATGAGCAGTTCTTC.

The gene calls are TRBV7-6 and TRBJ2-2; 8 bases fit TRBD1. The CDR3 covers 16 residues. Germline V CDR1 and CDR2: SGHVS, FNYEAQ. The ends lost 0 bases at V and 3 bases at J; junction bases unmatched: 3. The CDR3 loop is CASSLAGTGDTGELFF. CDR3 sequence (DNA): TGTGCCAGCAGCTTAGCAGGGACAGGTGACACCGGGGAGCTGTTTTTT.

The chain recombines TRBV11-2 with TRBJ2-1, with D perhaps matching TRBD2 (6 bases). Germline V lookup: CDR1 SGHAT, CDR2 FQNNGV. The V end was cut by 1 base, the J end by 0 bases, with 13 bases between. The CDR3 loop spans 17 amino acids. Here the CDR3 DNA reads TGTGCCAGCAGCTTAGTTCGGGAGTCGAGCTCCTACAATGAGCAGTTCTTC. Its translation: CASSLVRESSSYNEQFF.

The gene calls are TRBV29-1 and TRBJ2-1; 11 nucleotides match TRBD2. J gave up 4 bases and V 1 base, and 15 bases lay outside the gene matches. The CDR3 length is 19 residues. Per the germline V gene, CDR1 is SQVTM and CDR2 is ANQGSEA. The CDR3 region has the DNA TGCAGCGTTGAAGTGTGGCCGGGGGGGACTAGCGGTCCATACAATGAGCAGTTCTTC. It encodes CSVEVWPGGTSGPYNEQFF.

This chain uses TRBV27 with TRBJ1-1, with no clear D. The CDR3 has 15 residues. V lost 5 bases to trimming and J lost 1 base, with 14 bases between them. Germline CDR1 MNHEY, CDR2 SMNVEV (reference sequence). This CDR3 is CASSLAAYPNTEAFF. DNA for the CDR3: TGTGCCAGCAGTCTGGCAGCGTACCCGAACACTGAAGCTTTCTTT.

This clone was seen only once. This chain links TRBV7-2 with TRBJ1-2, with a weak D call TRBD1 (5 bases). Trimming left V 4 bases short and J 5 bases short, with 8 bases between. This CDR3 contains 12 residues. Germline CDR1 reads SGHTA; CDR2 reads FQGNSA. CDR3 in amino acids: CASSSGGYGYTF. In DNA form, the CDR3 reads TGTGCCAGCAGCTCGGGGGGGTATGGCTACACCTTC.

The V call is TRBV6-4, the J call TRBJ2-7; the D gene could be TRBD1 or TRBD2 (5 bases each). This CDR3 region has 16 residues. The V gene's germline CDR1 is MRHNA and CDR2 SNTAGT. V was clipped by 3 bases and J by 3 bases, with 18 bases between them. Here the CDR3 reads CASSEGPGTGLYEQYF. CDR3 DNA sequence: TGTGCCAGCAGTGAGGGCCCCGGGACCGGGCTCTACGAGCAGTACTTC.

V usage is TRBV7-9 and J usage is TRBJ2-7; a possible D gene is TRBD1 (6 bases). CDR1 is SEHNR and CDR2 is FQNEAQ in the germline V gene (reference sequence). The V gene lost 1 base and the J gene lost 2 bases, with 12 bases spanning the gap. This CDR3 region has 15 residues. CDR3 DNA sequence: TGTGCCAGCAGCTTAGGCGACAGGAGCCCCTACGAGCAGTACTTC. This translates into CASSLGDRSPYEQYF.

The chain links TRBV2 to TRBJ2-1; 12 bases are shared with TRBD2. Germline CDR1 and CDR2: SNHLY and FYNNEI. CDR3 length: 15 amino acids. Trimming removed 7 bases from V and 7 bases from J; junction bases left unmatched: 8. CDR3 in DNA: TGTGCCAGCACCTCGACTAGCGGGAGTGGAAATGAGCAGTTCTTC. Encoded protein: CASTSTSGSGNEQFF.

CDR3 nucleotide sequence: TGTGCCAGCGGACAAGACCGGGGCCCAACTAATGAAAAACTGTTTTTT. It is translated as CASGQDRGPTNEKLFF. The chain recombines TRBV25-1 with TRBJ1-4; perhaps TRBD1 as D (5 bases). This CDR3 region has 16 residues. Deletions cut 8 bases from V and 0 bases from J, with 16 bases between. The germline V gene encodes CDR1 MGHDK and CDR2 SYGVNS.

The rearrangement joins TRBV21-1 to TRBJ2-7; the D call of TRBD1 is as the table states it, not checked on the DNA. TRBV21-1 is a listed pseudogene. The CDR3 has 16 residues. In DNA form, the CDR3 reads TGTGCCAGCAGCCACAATGGTACAGGGGTAAAATACGAGCAGTACTTC. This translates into CASSHNGTGVKYEQYF.